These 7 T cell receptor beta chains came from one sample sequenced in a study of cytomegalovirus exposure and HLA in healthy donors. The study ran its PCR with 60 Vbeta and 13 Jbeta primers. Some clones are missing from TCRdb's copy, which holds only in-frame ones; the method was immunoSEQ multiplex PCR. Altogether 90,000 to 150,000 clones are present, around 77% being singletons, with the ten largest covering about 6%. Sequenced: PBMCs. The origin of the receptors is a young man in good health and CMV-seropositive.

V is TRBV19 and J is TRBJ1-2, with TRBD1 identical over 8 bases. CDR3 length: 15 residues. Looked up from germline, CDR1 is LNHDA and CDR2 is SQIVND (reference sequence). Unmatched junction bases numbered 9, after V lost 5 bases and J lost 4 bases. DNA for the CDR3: TGTGCCAGTAGTCCAGTGACAGGGGCCACCTATGGCTACACCTTC. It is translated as CASSPVTGATYGYTF.

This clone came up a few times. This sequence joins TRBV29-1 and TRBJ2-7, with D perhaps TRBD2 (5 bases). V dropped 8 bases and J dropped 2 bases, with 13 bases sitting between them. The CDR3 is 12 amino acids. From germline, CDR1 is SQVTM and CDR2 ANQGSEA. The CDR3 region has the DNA TGCAGCATAAGGACTCAAACCTACGAGCAGTACTTC. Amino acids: CSIRTQTYEQYF.

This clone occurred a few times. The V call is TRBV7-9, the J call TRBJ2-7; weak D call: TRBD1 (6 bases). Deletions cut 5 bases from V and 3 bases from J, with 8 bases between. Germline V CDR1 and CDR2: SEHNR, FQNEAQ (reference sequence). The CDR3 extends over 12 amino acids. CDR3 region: CASSRDNYEQYF. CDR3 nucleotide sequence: TGTGCCAGCAGCAGGGACAACTACGAGCAGTACTTC.

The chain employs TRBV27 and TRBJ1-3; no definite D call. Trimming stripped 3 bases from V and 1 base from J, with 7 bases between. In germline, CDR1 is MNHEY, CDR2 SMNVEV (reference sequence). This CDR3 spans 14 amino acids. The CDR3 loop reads CASSLGLSGNTIYF. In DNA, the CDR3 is TGTGCCAGCAGTTTGGGCTTATCTGGAAACACCATATATTTT.

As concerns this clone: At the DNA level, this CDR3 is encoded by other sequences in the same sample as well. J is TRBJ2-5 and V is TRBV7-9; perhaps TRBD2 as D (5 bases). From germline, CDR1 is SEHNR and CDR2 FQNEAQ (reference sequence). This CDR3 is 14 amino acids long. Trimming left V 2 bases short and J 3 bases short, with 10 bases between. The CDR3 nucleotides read TGTGCCAGCAGCTTATCCGGAGGCGAAGAGACCCAGTACTTC. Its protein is CASSLSGGEETQYF.

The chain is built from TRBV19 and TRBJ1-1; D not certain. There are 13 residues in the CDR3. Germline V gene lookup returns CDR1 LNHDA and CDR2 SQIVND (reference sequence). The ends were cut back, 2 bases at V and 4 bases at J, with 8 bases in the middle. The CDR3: CASSIRAGTEAFF. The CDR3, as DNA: TGTGCCAGTAGTATAAGGGCGGGCACTGAAGCTTTCTTT.

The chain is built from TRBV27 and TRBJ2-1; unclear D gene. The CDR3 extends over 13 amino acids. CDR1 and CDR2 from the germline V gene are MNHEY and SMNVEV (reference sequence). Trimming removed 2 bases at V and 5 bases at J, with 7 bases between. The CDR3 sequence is CASSLTSNNEQFF. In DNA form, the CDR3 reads TGTGCCAGCAGTTTAACGTCTAACAATGAGCAGTTCTTC.